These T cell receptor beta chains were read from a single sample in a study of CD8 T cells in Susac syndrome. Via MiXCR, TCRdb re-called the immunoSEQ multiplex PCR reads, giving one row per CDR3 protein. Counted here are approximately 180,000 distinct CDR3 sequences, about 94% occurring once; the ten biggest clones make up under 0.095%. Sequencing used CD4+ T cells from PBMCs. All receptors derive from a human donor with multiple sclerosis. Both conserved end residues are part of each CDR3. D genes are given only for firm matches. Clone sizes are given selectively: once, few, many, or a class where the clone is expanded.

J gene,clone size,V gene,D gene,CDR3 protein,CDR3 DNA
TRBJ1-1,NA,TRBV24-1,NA,CATSDGARNTEAFF,TGTGCCACCAGTGATGGGGCGCGGAACACTGAAGCTTTCTTT
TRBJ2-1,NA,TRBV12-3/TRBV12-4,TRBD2,CASSFRSGESYNEQFF,TGTGCCAGCAGTTTTCGAAGCGGGGAGAGCTACAATGAGCAGTTCTTC
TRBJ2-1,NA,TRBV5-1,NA,CASSFPSSWGGGYNEQFF,TGCGCCAGCAGCTTCCCCTCATCTTGGGGTGGTGGGTACAATGAGCAGTTCTTC
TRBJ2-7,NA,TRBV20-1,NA,CSAREEVGTGTYEQYF,TGCAGTGCTAGAGAAGAGGTAGGGACGGGTACCTACGAGCAGTACTTC
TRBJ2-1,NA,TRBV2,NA,CASSETGEGDEQFF,TGTGCCAGCAGTGAAACGGGAGAGGGGGATGAGCAGTTCTTC
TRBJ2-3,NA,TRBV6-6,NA,CASRGGTSTDTQYF,TGTGCCAGCAGGGGCGGTACCAGCACAGATACGCAGTATTTT
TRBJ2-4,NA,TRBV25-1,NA,CASQGLSRDIQYF,TGTGCCAGCCAGGGACTTTCTCGGGACATTCAGTACTTC
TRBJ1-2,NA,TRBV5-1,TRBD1,CASSFTGTERYGYTF,TGCGCCAGCAGCTTCACCGGGACAGAGCGTTATGGCTACACCTTC
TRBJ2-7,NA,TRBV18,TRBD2,CASSPSSGVYEQYF,TGTGCCAGCTCACCGTCTAGCGGGGTGTACGAGCAGTACTTC
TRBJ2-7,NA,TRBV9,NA,CASSVSGIDNEQYF,TGTGCCAGCAGCGTCTCAGGGATCGACAACGAGCAGTACTTC
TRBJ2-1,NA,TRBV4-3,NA,CASSQDLRDAGYNEQFF,TGCGCCAGCAGCCAAGATCTCCGGGACGCGGGGTACAATGAGCAGTTCTTC
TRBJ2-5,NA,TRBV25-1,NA,CASSSFGLGQETQYF,TGTGCCAGCAGTTCCTTCGGACTCGGCCAAGAGACCCAGTACTTC
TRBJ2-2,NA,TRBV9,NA,CASSRDSHTGELFF,TGTGCCAGCAGCCGGGACTCCCACACCGGGGAGCTGTTTTTT
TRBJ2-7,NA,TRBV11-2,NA,CASSLGLESEQYF,TGTGCCAGCAGCTTAGGGCTAGAGAGCGAGCAGTACTTC
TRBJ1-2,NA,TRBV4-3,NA,CASSTRANYGYTF,TGCGCCAGCAGCACCCGGGCTAACTATGGCTACACCTTC
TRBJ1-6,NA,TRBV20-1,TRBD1,CSASAGTANSPLHF,TGCAGTGCTAGTGCCGGGACAGCCAATTCACCCCTCCACTTT
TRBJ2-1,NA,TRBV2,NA,CASKRTHLVPEFF,TGTGCCAGCAAGAGGACGCACCTCGTCCCCGAGTTCTTC
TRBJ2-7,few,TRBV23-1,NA,CASSHESTYEQYF,TGCGCCAGCAGTCATGAGTCGACATACGAGCAGTACTTC
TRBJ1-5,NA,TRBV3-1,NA,CASSPDSIYQPQHF,TGTGCCAGCAGCCCGGACAGTATCTATCAGCCCCAGCATTTT
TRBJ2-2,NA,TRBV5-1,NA,CASSPEGPLNTGELFF,TGCGCCAGCAGCCCGGAGGGACCTCTGAACACCGGGGAGCTGTTTTTT
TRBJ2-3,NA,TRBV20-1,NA,CSAEGDRTDTQYF,TGCAGTGCAGAGGGAGACCGCACAGATACGCAGTATTTT
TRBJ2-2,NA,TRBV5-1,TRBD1,CASSLGDRGSTGELFF,TGCGCCAGCAGCTTGGGGGACAGGGGCTCCACCGGGGAGCTGTTTTTT
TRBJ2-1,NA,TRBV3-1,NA,CASSQEGKGEQFF,TGTGCCAGCAGCCAGGAGGGAAAGGGTGAGCAGTTCTTC
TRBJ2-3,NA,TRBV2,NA,CATQEESGDTQYF,TGTGCCACCCAGGAGGAGTCGGGAGATACGCAGTATTTT
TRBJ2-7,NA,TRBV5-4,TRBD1,CASSLAGQARTTSYEQYF,TGTGCCAGCAGCTTGGCGGGACAGGCCAGAACCACGTCCTACGAGCAGTACTTC
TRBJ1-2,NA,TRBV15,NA,CATSRERTSGYTF,TGTGCCACCAGCAGAGAAAGGACGTCTGGCTACACCTTC
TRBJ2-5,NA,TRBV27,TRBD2,CASSPRAPPGGTQYF,TGTGCCAGCAGTCCACGGGCCCCTCCGGGAGGGACCCAGTACTTC
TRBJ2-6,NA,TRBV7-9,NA,CASSSVSGANVLTF,TGTGCCAGCAGCTCCGTTTCTGGGGCCAACGTCCTGACTTTC
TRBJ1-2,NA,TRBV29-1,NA,CSVGPEKGVWGNYGYTF,TGCAGCGTTGGGCCGGAGAAAGGGGTATGGGGTAACTATGGCTACACCTTC
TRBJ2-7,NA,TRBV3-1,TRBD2,CASSQGTSGFYEQYF,TGTGCCAGCAGCCAGGGTACTAGCGGCTTTTACGAGCAGTACTTC
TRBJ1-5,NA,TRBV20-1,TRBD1,CSATYGQGGGQPQHF,TGCAGTGCTACCTACGGACAGGGCGGAGGTCAGCCCCAGCATTTT
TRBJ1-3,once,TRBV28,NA,CASSSDGAGNTIYF,TGTGCCAGCAGTTCCGACGGGGCTGGAAACACCATATATTTT
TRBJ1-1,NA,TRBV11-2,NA,CASSLELRNTEAFF,TGTGCCAGCAGCTTAGAATTGAGGAACACTGAAGCTTTCTTT
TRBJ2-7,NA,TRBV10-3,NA,CAAGRGAFYEQYF,TGTGCCGCCGGTCGGGGGGCTTTTTACGAGCAGTACTTC
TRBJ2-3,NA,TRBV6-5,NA,CASRPSAARDTQYF,TGTGCCAGCAGGCCATCAGCAGCTCGGGATACGCAGTATTTT
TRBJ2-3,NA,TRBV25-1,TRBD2,CASSELGGGATDTQYF,TGTGCCAGCAGTGAATTAGGCGGGGGGGCCACAGATACGCAGTATTTT
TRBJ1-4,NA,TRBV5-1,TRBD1,CASSDGQGNGEKLFF,TGCGCCAGCAGCGATGGACAGGGGAACGGTGAAAAACTGTTTTTT
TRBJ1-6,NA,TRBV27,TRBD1,CASSLRQGLNSPLHF,TGTGCCAGCAGTTTGAGACAGGGGTTAAATTCACCCCTCCACTTT
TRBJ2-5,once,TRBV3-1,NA,CASSQRPEETQYF,TGTGCCAGCAGCCAGCGGCCGGAGGAGACCCAGTACTTC
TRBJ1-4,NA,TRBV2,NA,CASKVIGTEKLFF,TGTGCCAGCAAAGTGATTGGGACTGAAAAACTGTTTTTT
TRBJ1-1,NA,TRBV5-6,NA,CASSGSQGFKAFF,TGTGCCAGCAGCGGATCTCAGGGTTTTAAAGCTTTCTTT
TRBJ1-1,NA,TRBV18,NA,CASSPDGAGGRIAEAFF,TGTGCCAGCTCACCAGACGGGGCAGGCGGTCGAATCGCTGAAGCTTTCTTT
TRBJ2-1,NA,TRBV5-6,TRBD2,CASSSYRTSGRAGEQFF,TGTGCCAGCAGCTCCTATCGGACTAGCGGGAGGGCCGGTGAGCAGTTCTTC
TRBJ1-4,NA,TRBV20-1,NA,CSATDLTGTGRGNEKLFF,TGCAGTGCCACCGACCTAACCGGGACCGGACGCGGTAATGAAAAACTGTTTTTT
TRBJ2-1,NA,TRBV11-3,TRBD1,CASSLEQGGSVTYNEQFF,TGTGCCAGCAGCTTAGAGCAAGGGGGCAGTGTTACCTACAATGAGCAGTTCTTC
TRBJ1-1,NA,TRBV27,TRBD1,CASSLRTGTAAFF,TGTGCCAGCAGTTTACGGACAGGGACGGCAGCTTTCTTT
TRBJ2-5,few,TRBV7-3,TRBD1,CASSPGQGETQYF,TGTGCCAGCAGTCCAGGACAGGGAGAGACCCAGTACTTC
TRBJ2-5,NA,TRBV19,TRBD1,CASSPRTGVLQETQYF,TGTGCCAGTAGTCCCCGGACAGGAGTCCTCCAAGAGACCCAGTACTTC